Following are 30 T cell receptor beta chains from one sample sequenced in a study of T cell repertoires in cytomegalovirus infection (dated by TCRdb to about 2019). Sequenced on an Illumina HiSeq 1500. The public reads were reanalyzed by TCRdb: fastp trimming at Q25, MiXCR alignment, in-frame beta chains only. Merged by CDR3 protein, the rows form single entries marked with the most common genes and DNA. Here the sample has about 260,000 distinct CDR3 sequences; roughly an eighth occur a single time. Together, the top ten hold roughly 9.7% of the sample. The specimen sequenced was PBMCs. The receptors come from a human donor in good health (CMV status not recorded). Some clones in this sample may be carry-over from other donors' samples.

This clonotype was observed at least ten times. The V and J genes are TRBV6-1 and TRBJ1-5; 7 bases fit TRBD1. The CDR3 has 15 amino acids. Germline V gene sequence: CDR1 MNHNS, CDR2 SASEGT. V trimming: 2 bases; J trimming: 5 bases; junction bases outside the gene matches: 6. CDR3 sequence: CASSEWKGGHQPQHF. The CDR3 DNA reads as TGTGCCAGCAGTGAATGGAAAGGGGGCCATCAGCCCCAGCATTTT.

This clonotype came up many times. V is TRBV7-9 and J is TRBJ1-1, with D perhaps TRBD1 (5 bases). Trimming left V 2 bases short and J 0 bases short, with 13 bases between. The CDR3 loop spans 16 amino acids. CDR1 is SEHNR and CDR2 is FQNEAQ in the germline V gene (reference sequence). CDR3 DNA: TGTGCCAGCAGCTTAAGACCGGGGCGGGTGAACACTGAAGCTTTCTTT. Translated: CASSLRPGRVNTEAFF.

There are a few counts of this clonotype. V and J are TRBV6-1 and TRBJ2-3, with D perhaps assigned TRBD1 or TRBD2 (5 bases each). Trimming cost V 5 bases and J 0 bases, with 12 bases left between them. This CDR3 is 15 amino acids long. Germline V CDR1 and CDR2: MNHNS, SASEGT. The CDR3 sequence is CASSRGTGSTDTQYF. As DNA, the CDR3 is TGTGCCAGCAGTCGAGGGACGGGTAGCACAGATACGCAGTATTTT.

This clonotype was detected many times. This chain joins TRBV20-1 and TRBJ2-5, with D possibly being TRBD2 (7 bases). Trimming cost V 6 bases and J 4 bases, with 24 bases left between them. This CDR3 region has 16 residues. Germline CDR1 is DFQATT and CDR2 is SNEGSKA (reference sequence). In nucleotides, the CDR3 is TGCAGTGCCCAGCTCGGAAGGGGGGGGCCGCGAGAGACCCAGTACTTC. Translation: CSAQLGRGGPRETQYF.

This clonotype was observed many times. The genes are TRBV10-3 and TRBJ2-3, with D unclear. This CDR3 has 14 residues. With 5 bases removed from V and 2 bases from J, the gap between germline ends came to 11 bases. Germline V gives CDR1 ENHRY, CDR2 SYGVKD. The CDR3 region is CAISKSASTDTQYF. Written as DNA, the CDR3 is TGTGCCATCAGTAAGAGCGCGTCCACAGATACGCAGTATTTT.

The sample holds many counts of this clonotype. CDR3: CASSLGPAVFLHTF. The CDR3 region has the DNA TGTGCCAGCAGCCTGGGTCCCGCCGTCTTTCTCCACACCTTC. The rearrangement links TRBV5-5 to TRBJ1-2; D gene uncertain. Germline loops: CDR1 SGHKS, CDR2 YYEKEE (reference sequence). The V and J ends lost 4 bases and 12 bases respectively, with 22 bases between them. This CDR3 comprises 14 residues.

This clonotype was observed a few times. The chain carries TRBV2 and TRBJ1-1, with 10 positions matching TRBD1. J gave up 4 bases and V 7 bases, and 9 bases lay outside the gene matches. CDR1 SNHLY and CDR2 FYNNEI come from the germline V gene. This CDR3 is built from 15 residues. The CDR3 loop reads CASKPGQGWGTEAFF. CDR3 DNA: TGTGCCAGCAAACCGGGACAGGGGTGGGGCACTGAAGCTTTCTTT. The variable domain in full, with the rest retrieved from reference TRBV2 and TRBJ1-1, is EPEVTQTPSHQVTQMGQEVILRCVPISNHLYFYWYRQILGQKVEFLVSFYNNEISEKSEIFDDQFSVERPDGSNFTLKIRSTKLEDSAMYFCASKPGQGWGTEAFFGQGTRLTVV.

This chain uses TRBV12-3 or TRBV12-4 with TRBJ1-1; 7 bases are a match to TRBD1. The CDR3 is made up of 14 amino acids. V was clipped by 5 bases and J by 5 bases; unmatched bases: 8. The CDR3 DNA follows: TGTGCCAGCAGTCCTACAGGGGTAGGGACTGAAGCTTTCTTT. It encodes CASSPTGVGTEAFF.

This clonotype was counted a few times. The CDR3 reads CASIGQGAYEQYF. The CDR3 bases are TGTGCCAGCATCGGTCAGGGGGCGTACGAGCAGTACTTC. The V gene is TRBV2, the J gene TRBJ2-7; TRBD1 matches 8 bases. This CDR3 has 13 amino acids. CDR1 is SNHLY, CDR2 FYNNEI, per germline. V lost 7 bases and J lost 4; bases outside the gene matches: 6. Full variable domain (outside the CDR3, taken from reference TRBV2 and TRBJ2-7): EPEVTQTPSHQVTQMGQEVILRCVPISNHLYFYWYRQILGQKVEFLVSFYNNEISEKSEIFDDQFSVERPDGSNFTLKIRSTKLEDSAMYFCASIGQGAYEQYFGPGTRLTVT.

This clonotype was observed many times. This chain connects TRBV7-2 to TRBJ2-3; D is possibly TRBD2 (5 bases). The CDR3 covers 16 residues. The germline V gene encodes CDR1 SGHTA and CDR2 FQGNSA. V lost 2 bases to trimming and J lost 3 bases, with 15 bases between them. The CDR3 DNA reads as TGTGCCAGCAGCTTACCTTTGGGAGTGGGGACAGATACGCAGTATTTT. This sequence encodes CASSLPLGVGTDTQYF.

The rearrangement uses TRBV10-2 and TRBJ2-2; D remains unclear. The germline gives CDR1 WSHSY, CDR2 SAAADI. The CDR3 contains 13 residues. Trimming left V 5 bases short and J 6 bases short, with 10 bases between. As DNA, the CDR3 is TGCGCCAGCAGTCTGACCGAGGCCGGGGAGCTGTTTTTT. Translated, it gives CASSLTEAGELFF.

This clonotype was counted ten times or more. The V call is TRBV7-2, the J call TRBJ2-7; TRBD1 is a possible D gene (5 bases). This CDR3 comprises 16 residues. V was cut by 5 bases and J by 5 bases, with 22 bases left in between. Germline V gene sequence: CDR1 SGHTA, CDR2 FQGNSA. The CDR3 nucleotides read TGTGCCAGCAGCCCAAAGGGATCAGGGCTAGTCCACGAGCAGTACTTC. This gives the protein CASSPKGSGLVHEQYF.

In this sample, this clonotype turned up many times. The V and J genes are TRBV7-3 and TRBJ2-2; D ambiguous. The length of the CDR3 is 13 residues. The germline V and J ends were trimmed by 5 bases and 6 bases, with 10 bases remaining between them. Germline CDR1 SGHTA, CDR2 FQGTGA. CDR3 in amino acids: CASSPGTAGELFF. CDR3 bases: TGTGCCAGCAGCCCCGGTACCGCCGGGGAGCTGTTTTTT. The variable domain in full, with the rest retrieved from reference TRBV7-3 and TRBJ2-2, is GAGVSQTPSNKVTEKGKYVELRCDPISGHTALYWYRQSLGQGPEFLIYFQGTGAADDSGLPNDRFFAVRPEGSVSTLKIQRTERGDSAVYLCASSPGTAGELFFGEGSRLTVL.

As DNA, the CDR3 is TGTGCCAGCAGCCCTCTTAGCGGGGGCGCCGGCAATGAGCAGTTCTTC. Translation gives CASSPLSGGAGNEQFF. The gene calls are TRBV5-5 and TRBJ2-1; 9 bases are shared with TRBD2. CDR1 SGHKS and CDR2 YYEKEE come from the germline V gene (reference sequence). With 4 bases clipped from V and 6 bases from J, the junction kept 11 bases outside the gene matches. The CDR3 length is 16 residues.

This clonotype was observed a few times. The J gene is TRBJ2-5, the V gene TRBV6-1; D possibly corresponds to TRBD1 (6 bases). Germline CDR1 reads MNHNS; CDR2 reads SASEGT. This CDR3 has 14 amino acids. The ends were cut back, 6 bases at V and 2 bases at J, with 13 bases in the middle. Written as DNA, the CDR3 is TGTGCCAGCAGCAGGACAGCGGATCAAGAGACCCAGTACTTC. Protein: CASSRTADQETQYF.

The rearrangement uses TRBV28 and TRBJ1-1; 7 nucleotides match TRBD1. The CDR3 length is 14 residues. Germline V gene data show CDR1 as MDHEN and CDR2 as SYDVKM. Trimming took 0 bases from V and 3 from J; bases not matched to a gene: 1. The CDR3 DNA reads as TGTGCCAGCAGTTTATGGGGACAGCACACTGAAGCTTTCTTT. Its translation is CASSLWGQHTEAFF.

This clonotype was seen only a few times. The CDR3 loop reads CASSLASLGGPLHF. CDR3 in DNA: TGTGCCAGCAGCTTAGCCAGCCTCGGAGGGCCCCTCCACTTT. The rearrangement uses TRBV7-3 and TRBJ1-6; D is ambiguous. CDR1 and CDR2 from the germline V gene are SGHTA and FQGTGA. V lost 2 bases and J 13 bases, leaving 15 bases between the germline ends. The CDR3 sequence is 14 residues long.

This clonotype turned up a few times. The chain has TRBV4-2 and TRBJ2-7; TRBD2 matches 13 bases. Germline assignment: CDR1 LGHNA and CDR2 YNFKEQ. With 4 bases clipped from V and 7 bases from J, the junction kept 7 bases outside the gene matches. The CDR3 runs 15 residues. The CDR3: CASSPRTSGSREQYF. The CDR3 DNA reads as TGTGCCAGCAGCCCCAGGACTAGCGGGAGTCGTGAGCAGTACTTC.

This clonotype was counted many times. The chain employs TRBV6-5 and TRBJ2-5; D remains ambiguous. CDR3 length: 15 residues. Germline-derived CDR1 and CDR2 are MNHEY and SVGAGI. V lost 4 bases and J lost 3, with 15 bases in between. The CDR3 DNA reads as TGTGCCAGCAGTTCCACCCCCAGCGACAAAGAGACCCAGTACTTC. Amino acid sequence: CASSSTPSDKETQYF.

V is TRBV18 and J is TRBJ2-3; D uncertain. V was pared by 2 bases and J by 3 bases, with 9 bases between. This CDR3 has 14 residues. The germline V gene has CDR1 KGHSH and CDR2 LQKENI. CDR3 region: CASSPDWKTDTQYF. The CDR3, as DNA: TGTGCCAGCTCACCAGACTGGAAAACAGATACGCAGTATTTT. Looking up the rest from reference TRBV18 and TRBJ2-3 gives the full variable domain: NAGVMQNPRHLVRRRGQEARLRCSPMKGHSHVYWYRQLPEEGLKFMVYLQKENIIDESGMPKERFSAEFPKEGPSILRIQQVVRGDSAAYFCASSPDWKTDTQYFGPGTRLTVL.

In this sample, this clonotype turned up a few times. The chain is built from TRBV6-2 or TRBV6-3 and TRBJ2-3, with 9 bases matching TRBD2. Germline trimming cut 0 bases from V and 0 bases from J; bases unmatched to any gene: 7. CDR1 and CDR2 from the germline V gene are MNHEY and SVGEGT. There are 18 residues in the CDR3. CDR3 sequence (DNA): TGTGCCAGCAGTTACTCGTCGTCGGCGGGAGGGAGCACAGATACGCAGTATTTT. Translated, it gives CASSYSSSAGGSTDTQYF.

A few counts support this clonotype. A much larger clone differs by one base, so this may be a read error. The CDR3 DNA follows: TGTGCCAGCAGCTTAATGGTGGGAGAAGACAATGAGCAGTTCTTC. Translation gives CASSLMVGEDNEQFF. The chain uses TRBV7-3 and TRBJ2-1, with D perhaps TRBD2 (5 bases). V dropped 1 base and J dropped 5 bases, with 12 bases sitting between them. This CDR3 contains 15 residues. Germline-derived CDR1 and CDR2 are SGHTA and FQGTGA.

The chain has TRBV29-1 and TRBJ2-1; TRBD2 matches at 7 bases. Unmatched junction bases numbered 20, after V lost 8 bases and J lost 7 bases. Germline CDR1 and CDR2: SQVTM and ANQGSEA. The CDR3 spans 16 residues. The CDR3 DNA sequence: TGCAGCCAAAATGGGGGGGGGGAGGAAGGATTGAATGAGCAGTTCTTC. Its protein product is CSQNGGGEEGLNEQFF.

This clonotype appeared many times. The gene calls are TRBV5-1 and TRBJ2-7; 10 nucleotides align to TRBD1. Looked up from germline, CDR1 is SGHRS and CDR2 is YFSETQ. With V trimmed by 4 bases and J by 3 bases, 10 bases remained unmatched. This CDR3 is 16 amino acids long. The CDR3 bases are TGCGCCAGCAGCGCTGGTAGGGGACAGGGGTTCTACGAGCAGTACTTC. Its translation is CASSAGRGQGFYEQYF.

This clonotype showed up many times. Here the CDR3 reads CASRGGGGDTGELFF. The CDR3 coding sequence is TGTGCCAGCAGAGGGGGCGGGGGCGACACCGGGGAGCTGTTTTTT. The chain couples TRBV7-2 to TRBJ2-2; TRBD1 or TRBD2 may be the D gene (7 bases each). V lost 6 bases to trimming and J lost 3 bases, with 14 bases between them. The germline CDR1 and CDR2 sequences are SGHTA and FQGNSA. CDR3 length equals 15 residues.

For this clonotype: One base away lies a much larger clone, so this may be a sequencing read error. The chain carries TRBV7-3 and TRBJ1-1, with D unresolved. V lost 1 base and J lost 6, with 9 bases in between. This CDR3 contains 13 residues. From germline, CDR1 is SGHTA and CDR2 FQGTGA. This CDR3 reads CASSLMVMSEAFF. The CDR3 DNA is TGTGCCAGCAGCTTAATGGTTATGTCTGAAGCTTTCTTT.

CDR3 coding DNA: TGCAGTATACCTTCAGGGGGAAATAGCAATCAGCCCCAGCATTTT. Its protein is CSIPSGGNSNQPQHF. The rearrangement links TRBV20-1 to TRBJ1-5, with 7 nucleotides matching TRBD1. CDR1 is DFQATT, CDR2 SNEGSKA, per germline (reference sequence). The CDR3 length is 15 residues. V gave up 8 bases and J gave up 0 bases; unmatched junction bases: 10.

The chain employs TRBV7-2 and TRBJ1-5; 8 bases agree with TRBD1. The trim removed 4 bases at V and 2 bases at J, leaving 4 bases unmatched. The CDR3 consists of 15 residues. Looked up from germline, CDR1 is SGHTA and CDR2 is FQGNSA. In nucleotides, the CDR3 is TGTGCCAGCAGCTGGACAGGGATGGGCAATCAGCCCCAGCATTTT. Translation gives CASSWTGMGNQPQHF.

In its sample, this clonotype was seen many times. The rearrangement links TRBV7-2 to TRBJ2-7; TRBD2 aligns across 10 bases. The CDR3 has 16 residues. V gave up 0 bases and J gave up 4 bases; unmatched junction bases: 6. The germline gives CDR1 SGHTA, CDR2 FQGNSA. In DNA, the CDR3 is TGTGCCAGCAGCTTAGCCCCAAGCGGGGGGGGGTACGAGCAGTACTTC. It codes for CASSLAPSGGGYEQYF.

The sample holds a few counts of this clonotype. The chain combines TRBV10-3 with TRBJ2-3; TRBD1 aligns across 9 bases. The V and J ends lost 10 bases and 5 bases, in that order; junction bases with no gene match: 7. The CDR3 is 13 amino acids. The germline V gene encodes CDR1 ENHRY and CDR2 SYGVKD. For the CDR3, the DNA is TGTGCCACCCGGACAGGGGAAGGAGATACGCAGTATTTT. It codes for CATRTGEGDTQYF.